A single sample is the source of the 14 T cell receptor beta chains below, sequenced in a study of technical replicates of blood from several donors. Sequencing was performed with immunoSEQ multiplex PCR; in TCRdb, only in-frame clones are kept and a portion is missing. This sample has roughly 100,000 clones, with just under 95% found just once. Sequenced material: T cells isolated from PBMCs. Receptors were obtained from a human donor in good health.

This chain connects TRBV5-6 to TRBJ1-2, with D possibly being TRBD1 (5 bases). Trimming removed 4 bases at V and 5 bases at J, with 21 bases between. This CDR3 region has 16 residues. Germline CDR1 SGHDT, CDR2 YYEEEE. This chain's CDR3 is CASSLGDSLDLYGYTF. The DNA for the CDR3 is TGTGCCAGCAGCCTGGGGGACTCCCTAGACCTTTATGGCTACACCTTC.

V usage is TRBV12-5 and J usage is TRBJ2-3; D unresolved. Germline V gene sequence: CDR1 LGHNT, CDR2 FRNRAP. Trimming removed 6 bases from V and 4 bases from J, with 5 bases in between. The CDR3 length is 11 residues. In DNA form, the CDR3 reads TGTGCTAGTGGGGGCGCAGATACGCAGTATTTT. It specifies CASGGADTQYF.

CDR3 DNA: TGTGCCAGCAGTGATATTGGACAAATCTACAATGAGCAGTTCTTC. Amino acids: CASSDIGQIYNEQFF. The rearrangement links TRBV2 to TRBJ2-1; D possibly corresponds to TRBD1 (5 bases). Germline CDR1 SNHLY, CDR2 FYNNEI. CDR3 length: 15 amino acids. Trimming removed 3 bases from V and 3 bases from J, with 12 bases in between.

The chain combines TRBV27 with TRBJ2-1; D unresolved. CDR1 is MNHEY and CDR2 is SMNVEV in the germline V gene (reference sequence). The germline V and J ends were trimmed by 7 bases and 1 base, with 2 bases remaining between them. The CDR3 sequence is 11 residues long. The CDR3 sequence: CASTSYNEQFF. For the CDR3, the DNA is TGTGCCAGCACTTCCTACAATGAGCAGTTCTTC.

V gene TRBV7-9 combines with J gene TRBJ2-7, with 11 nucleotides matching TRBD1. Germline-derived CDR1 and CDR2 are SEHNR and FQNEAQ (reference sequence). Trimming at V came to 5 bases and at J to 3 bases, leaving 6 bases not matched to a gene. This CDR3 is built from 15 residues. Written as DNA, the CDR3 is TGTGCCAGCAGCCCAAGGACAGGGGGCCTCTACGAGCAGTACTTC. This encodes CASSPRTGGLYEQYF. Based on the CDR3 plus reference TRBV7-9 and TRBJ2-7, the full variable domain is DTGVSQNPRHKITKRGQNVTFRCDPISEHNRLYWYRQTLGQGPEFLTYFQNEAQLEKSRLLSDRFSAERPKGSFSTLEIQRTEQGDSAMYLCASSPRTGGLYEQYFGPGTRLTVT.

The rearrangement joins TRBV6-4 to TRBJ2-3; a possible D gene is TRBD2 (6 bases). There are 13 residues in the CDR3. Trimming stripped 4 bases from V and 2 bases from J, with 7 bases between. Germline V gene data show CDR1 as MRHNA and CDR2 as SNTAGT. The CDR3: CASSAGDTDTQYF. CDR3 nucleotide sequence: TGTGCCAGCAGTGCGGGAGACACAGATACGCAGTATTTT.

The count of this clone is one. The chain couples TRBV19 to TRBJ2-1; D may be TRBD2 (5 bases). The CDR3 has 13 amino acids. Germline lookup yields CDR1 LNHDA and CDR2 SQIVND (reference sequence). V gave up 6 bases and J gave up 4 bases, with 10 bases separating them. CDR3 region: CASRGGFYNEQFF. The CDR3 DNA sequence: TGTGCCAGTAGGGGCGGGTTTTACAATGAGCAGTTCTTC.

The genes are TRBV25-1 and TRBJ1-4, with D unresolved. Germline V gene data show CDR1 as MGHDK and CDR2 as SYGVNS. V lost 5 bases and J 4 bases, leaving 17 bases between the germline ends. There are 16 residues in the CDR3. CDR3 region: CASSIYAGGLNEKLFF. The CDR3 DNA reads TGTGCCAGCAGTATTTATGCTGGAGGGCTTAATGAAAAACTGTTTTTT.

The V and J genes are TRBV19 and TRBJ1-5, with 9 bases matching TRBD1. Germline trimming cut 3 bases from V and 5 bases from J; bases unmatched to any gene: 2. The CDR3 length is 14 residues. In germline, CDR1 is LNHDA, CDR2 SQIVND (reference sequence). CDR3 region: CASSIRDRDQPQHF. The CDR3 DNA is TGTGCCAGTAGTATCCGGGACAGGGATCAGCCCCAGCATTTT.

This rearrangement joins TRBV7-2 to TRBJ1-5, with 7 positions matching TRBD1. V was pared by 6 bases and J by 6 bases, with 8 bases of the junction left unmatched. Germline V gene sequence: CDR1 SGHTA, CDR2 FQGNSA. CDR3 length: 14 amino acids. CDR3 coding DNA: TGTGCCAGCAGTCCATCACAGGGGCCTCAGCCCCAGCATTTT. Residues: CASSPSQGPQPQHF.

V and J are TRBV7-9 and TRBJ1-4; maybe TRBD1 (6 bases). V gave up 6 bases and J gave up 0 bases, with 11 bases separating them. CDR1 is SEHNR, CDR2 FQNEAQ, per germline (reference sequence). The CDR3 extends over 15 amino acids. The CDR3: CASSHRVATNEKLFF. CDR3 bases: TGTGCCAGCAGTCACAGGGTAGCAACTAATGAAAAACTGTTTTTT. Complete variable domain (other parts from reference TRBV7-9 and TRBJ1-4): DTGVSQNPRHKITKRGQNVTFRCDPISEHNRLYWYRQTLGQGPEFLTYFQNEAQLEKSRLLSDRFSAERPKGSFSTLEIQRTEQGDSAMYLCASSHRVATNEKLFFGSGTQLSVL.

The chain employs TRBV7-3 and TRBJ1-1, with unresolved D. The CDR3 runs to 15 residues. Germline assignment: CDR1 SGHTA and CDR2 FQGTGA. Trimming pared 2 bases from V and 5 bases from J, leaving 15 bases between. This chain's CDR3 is CASSLYPWTITEAFF. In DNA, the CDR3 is TGTGCCAGCAGCTTATATCCTTGGACTATAACTGAAGCTTTCTTT.

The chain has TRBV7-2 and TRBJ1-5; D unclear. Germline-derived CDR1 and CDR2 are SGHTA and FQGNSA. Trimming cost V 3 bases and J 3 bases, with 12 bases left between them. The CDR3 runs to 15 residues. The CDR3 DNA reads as TGTGCCAGCAGCTTCAACAGCAATTTCAATCAGCCCCAGCATTTT. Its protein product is CASSFNSNFNQPQHF.

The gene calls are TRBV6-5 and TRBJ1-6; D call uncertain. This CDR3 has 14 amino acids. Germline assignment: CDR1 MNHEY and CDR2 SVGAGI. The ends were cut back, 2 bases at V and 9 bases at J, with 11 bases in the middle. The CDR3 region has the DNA TGTGCCAGCAGTTACAGTCCGAACAGTTCACCCCTCCACTTT. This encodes CASSYSPNSSPLHF.